This T cell receptor (beta chain) was sequenced during a study of human T cells and chemical hapten exposure. Blood, whole and unfractionated, served as the source for total RNA extraction. Each cDNA molecule in the library carried unique molecular identifiers. TCRdb re-analysed the 5' RACE reads in MiXCR, keeping a single row per CDR3 protein. Here the sample spans 75,000 or so distinct CDR3 sequences, more than 15% being singletons. In germline, CDR1 is SGHTA, CDR2 FQGNSA. This CDR3 spans 15 amino acids. Trimming shortened V by 7 bases and J by 5 bases, and 17 bases separated the two germline ends. This chain uses TRBV7-2 with TRBJ2-2; the D gene is possibly TRBD1 (6 bases). The TCR was taken from a female donor in good health. CDR3 nucleotides: TGTGCCAGCACCTTCGACCAGGGGAATACCGGGGAGCTGTTTTTT. Translated, it gives CASTFDQGNTGELFF.